A selection of T cell receptor beta chains follows, all from one sample in a study of molecular identifiers for immune sequencing clone quantification. TCRdb called the PCR reads again in MiXCR, with one record for every CDR3 protein. The data show around 480,000 distinct CDR3 sequences, about a quarter seen once. Sequencing was carried out using naive CD8+ T cells from blood, with Jurkat cell RNA spiked in. The origin of the receptors is a human donor in good health. Some libraries in this study had Jurkat cell RNA spiked in. Both conserved end residues are trimmed from each CDR3.

>TRBV7-9|TRBJ2-3
ASSPRVMSTDTQY
>TRBV11-2|TRBJ2-5
TSSFGGTGAQVWETQY
>TRBV30|TRBJ2-5
AWRAGIRYQETQY
>TRBV29-1|TRBJ2-1
SVPLPGDRASYNEQF
>TRBV4-1|TRBJ2-2
ASSPALAGGRDTGELF
>TRBV5-5|TRBJ2-5
ASSPGTGGSETQY
>TRBV7-9|TRBJ2-1
ASSLLGQAYNEQF
>TRBV29-1|TRBJ2-1
SGLAKQSSYNEQF
>TRBV27|TRBJ2-7
ASRRGTDYEQY
>TRBV27|TRBJ2-2
ASTAGLSGELF
>TRBV7-2|TRBJ2-1
ASSLEGARNEQF
>TRBV30|TRBJ2-7
ACWTGERYEQY
>TRBV20-1|TRBJ2-7
SASNAYSYEQY
>TRBV25-1|TRBJ2-1
ASSESIRVESLF
>TRBV12-3/TRBV12-4|TRBJ1-1
ASSLLAGRGTEAF
>TRBV12-3/TRBV12-4|TRBJ2-4
ASSQDRANIQY
>TRBV11-2|TRBJ2-7
ASSLTFEQY
>TRBV3-1|TRBJ2-3
ASSLDSASVADTQY
>TRBV4-3|TRBJ1-6
ASSQDSVRASNSPLH
>TRBV29-1|TRBJ2-1
SVVGTSGGYSYNEQF
>TRBV7-2|TRBJ1-1
ASSSNIMRVDEAF
>TRBV12-5|TRBJ1-1
ASGLGPNTEAF
>TRBV4-1|TRBJ2-1
ASRHARPASGGYRAPF
>TRBV3-2|TRBJ2-7
ASSQPGVSYEQY
>TRBV7-9|TRBJ2-5
ASSPRTVWYQETQY
>TRBV7-2|TRBJ2-1
ASSLDLAGGPNEQF
>TRBV19|TRBJ2-3
ASSMGTRSTDTQY
>TRBV3-1|TRBJ2-3
ASSQEGSAYTDTQY
>TRBV4-3|TRBJ1-6
ASSQDRGHKRASPLH
>TRBV4-1|TRBJ1-1
ASSQEAARTEAF
>TRBV5-4|TRBJ2-7
ASSSFDSDEQY
>TRBV7-9|TRBJ2-2
ASSLPRQGALTGELF
>TRBV5-1|TRBJ2-1
ASSPGASGRLLGNEQF
>TRBV27|TRBJ2-3
ASSSTGSTQY
>TRBV6-5|TRBJ2-7
ASSPIGQGGEQH